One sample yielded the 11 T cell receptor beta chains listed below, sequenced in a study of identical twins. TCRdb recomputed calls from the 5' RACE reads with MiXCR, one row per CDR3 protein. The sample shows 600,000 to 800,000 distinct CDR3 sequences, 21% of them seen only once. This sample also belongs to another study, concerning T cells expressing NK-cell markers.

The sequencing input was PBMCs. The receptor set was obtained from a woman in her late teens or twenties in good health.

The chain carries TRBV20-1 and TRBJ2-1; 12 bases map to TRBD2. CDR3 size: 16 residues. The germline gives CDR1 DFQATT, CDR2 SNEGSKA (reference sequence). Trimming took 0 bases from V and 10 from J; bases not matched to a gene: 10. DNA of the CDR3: TGCAGTGCTAGAGAGTCTAGCGGGGGGGTATACCCCGAGCAGTTCTTC. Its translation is CSARESSGGVYPEQFF.

CDR3 nucleotide sequence: TGTGCCAGCAGTGATCGGGGGGCCTACTACAATGAGCAGTTCTTC. Protein sequence: CASSDRGAYYNEQFF. The V and J genes are TRBV2 and TRBJ2-1, with D perhaps matching TRBD2 (7 bases). The CDR3 covers 15 residues. V shed 3 bases and J shed 3 bases, with 12 bases lying between them. CDR1 and CDR2 (germline): SNHLY, FYNNEI.

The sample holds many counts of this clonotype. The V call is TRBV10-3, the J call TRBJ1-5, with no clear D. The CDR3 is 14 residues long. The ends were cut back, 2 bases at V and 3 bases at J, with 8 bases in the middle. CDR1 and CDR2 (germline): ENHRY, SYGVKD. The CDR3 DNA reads TGTGCCATCAGTGAGAGAGGTACCAATCAGCCCCAGCATTTT. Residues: CAISERGTNQPQHF.

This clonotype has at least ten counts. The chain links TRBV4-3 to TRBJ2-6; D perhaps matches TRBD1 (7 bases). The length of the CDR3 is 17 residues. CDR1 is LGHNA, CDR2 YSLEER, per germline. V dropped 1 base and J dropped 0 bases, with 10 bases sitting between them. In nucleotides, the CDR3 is TGCGCCAGCAGCCAAGGGGGGGACAGCTCTGGGGCCAACGTCCTGACTTTC. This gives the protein CASSQGGDSSGANVLTF.

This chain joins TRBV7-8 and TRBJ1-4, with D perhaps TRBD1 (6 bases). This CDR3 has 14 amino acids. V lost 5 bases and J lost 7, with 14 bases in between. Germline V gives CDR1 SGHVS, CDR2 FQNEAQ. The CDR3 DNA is TGTGCCAGCAGCCCACAGGGTCTGGGTGAAAAACTGTTTTTT. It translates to CASSPQGLGEKLFF.

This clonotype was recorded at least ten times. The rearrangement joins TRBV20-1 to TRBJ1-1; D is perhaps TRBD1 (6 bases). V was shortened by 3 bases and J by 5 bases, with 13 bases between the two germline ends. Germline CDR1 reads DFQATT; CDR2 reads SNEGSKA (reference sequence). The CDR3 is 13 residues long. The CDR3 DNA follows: TGCAGTGCTAGGGTCAGGGGCCCTACTGAAGCTTTCTTT. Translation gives CSARVRGPTEAFF.

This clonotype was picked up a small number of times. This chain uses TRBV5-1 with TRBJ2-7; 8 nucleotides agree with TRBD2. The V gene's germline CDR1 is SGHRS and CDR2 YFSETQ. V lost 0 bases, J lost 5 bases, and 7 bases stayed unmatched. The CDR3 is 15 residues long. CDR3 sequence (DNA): TGCGCCAGCAGCTTGGGCAGCGGGAGAGTCAACGAGCAGTACTTC. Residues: CASSLGSGRVNEQYF.

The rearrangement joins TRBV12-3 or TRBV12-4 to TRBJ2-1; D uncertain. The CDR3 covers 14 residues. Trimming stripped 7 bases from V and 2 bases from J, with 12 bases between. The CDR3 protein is CASTPGSAYNEQFF. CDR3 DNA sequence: TGTGCCAGCACCCCCGGTTCAGCCTACAATGAGCAGTTCTTC.

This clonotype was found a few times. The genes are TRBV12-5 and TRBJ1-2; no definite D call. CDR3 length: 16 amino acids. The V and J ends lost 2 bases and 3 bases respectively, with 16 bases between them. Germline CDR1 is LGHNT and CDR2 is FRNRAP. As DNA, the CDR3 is TGTGCTAGTGGTTTGTCGAGCACTCTAGCCTACTATGGCTACACCTTC. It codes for CASGLSSTLAYYGYTF.

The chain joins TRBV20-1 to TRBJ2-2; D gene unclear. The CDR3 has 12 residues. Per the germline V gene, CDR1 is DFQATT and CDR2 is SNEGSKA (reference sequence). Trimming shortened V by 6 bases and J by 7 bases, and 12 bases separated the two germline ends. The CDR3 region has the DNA TGCAGTGCCCCGAATTGGGGCGGGGAGCTGTTTTTT. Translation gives CSAPNWGGELFF.

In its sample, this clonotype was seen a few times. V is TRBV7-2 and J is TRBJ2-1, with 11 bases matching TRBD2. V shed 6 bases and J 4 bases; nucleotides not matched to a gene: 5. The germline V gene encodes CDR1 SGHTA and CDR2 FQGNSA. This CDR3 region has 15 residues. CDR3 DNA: TGTGCCAGCAGGGGGACTAGCGGAGAGTACAATGAGCAGTTCTTC. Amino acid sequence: CASRGTSGEYNEQFF.